This record covers a single T cell receptor (beta chain). Its recognized antigen is unknown. Per-base qualities were not stored, and no clone one base away is much larger. Each collaborating institution followed its own protocols to collect whole blood in K2EDTA tubes. For TCRbeta analysis, collaborator samples were shipped as frozen whole blood, as isolated PBMCs, or as DNA extracted from either sample type. TCRbeta CDR3 regions were amplified from genomic DNA using the immunoSEQ Assay, a bias-controlled multiplex PCR. Processing in the source paper ran as follows. Within the assay, amplification of reference gene primers was used to estimate how many nucleated cells each sample contained. To quantify the absolute abundance of each unique TCRbeta CDR3 rearrangement, sequence reads were collapsed and filtered. For each sample, productive Simpson clonality was calculated as the square root of Simpson's diversity index across productive rearrangements. The table was pulled from immuneACCESS by TCRdb, which kept in-frame rearrangements only. Such tables lose some clones; where checked, under half of the loss comes from unresolved V genes, and the rest has no known cause. V, J and clone size are those of that table, while D and trimming were read from the DNA. This sample holds around 120,000 clones; roughly 85% were observed only once. The ten largest account for 2% to 2.5% of the sample.

This sample is part of a study of blood T cell repertoires in COVID-19 (dated by TCRdb to 2020 to 2022). For the study in its entirety: Samples from collaborators originated in the United States, Italy and Spain and spanned both the acute and convalescent phases of COVID-19. Samples came from the ongoing ImmuneRACE study (first 160 participants) plus 1,254 subjects from 6 global collaborators. Deeply sampled blood TCRbeta repertoires from subjects exposed to, actively infected with, or recovered from COVID-19 were included in the dataset. The repertoires were released in a freely available public database meant as a resource for research on the immune response to SARS-CoV-2. HLA class I and class II types, where available, came from metadata supplied by the sample provider rather than from assay-based typing. Nearly every sample came with metadata listing a de-identified subject ID, COVID-19 status, age in years and sex. The prospective study material was composed of cDNA or gDNA derived from T cells, B-cell-depleted T cells, or PBMCs.

The CDR3 goes from the cysteine to the phenylalanine over 13 residues. The CDR3 DNA has 39 bases and is translated from base 1. Based on the germline V gene (reference sequence), the CDR1 and CDR2 sequences are MNHNY and SVGAGI. V and J are truncated by 0 bases and 12 bases respectively, leaving an intervening sequence of 14 bases. Here is what the overall study found, with its caveats: Clinical and demographic metadata were provided uncurated, with the amount varying by source and participant.

Sample: peripheral blood. This TCR was recovered from a man between 25 and 39 years old with acute or convalescent COVID-19. The chain links TRBV6-6 with TRBJ1-2; the D gene remains uncertain. The DNA is as follows: TGTGCCAGCAGTTACTCGCCAGGCGCTATGGACACCTTC. It specifies CASSYSPGAMDTF.